Included here is one T cell receptor (beta chain) sequence, with context. Its cognate antigen has yet to be identified. No per-base quality is available; no much larger clone lies one base away. The data derive from a study of regulatory dendritic cells for organ transplantation (dated by TCRdb to the late 2010s). The study in broad terms: Before and after allostimulation with regulatory or mature dendritic cells, TCRbeta repertoires were sequenced from sorted naive and memory CD4+ and CD8+ T cells.

Results and caveats for the whole study, not just this receptor: In both subjects, allostimulation led to expansion of memory CD8+ clones, although regulatory dendritic cells appeared to cause more limited expansion than mature dendritic cells did. Only a couple of subjects were sequenced, and the authors noted considerable between-individual heterogeneity in the alloreactive memory CD8+ T cell pool. Of the resting subsets, memory CD8+ T cells had the largest number of alloreactive TCR clonotypes. The repertoires of naive CD4+ and CD8+ T cells were highly diverse, while memory cell repertoires were less diverse, with memory CD8+ cells being the most oligoclonal.

The TCRbeta CDR3 regions were amplified in a multiplexed two-step PCR with Vbeta-specific forward primers and Jbeta-specific reverse primers. Through the immunoSEQ service, TCRbeta libraries were sequenced on an Illumina instrument. The original methods were these. IMGT annotation was used to assign V, D and J genes, and synthetic CDR3 analogues were used to correct the counts for multiplex PCR bias. Repertoire clonality was computed in the immunoSEQ Analyzer as one minus normalized Shannon entropy. Fisher's exact test with Benjamini-Hochberg false discovery rate control was used to define clonal expansion, with two-tailed P<0.01. TCRdb stores this immuneACCESS table with in-frame sequences only. Part of the clones is absent; in the studies checked, under half of the shortfall reflects unresolved V genes, and no reason is known for the rest. V and J calls and clone size come straight from that table; D and trimming were deduced from the DNA. This sample gives around 29,000 clones in total; approximately 82% of them show up just once. Of the sample, over 0.35% falls within the top ten clones.

Inclusive of the bounding cysteine and phenylalanine, the CDR3 is 17 residues long. This entry keeps only the CDR3 DNA: 51 bases, framed from base 1. At the junction V is shortened by 0 bases and J by 1 base; bases outside the gene matches: 5. The germline V gene (reference sequence) supplies CDR1 MNHEY and CDR2 SMNVEV. Naive T cells were sorted as CD45RA+ and memory T cells as CD45RO+ CD4+ or CD8+ cells by FACS. T cells for TCR sequencing came from two healthy control subjects. Unstimulated sorted T cell subsets served as baseline controls for the mixed lymphocyte reactions. Genomic DNA was extracted with the Qiagen DNeasy Blood & Tissue Kit.

The sequenced sample consisted of naive CD8+ T cells from blood. Explained via the paper, the cell subset or site label denotes: CD45RA+ naive T cells. The chain was built from TRBV27 and TRBJ2-7, with 11 junctional bases fitting TRBD2. The clonotype originates from a human donor in good health. The nucleotide sequence is given as TGTGCCAGCAGTTTATCTAGCGGGGGGGCCCGGTCCTACGAGCAGTACTTC. Its coded protein is CASSLSSGGARSYEQYF.